This TCR beta chain was sequenced during a study of beta chain features in type 1 diabetes. CDR1 is MNHNS, CDR2 SASEGT, per germline. The V gene lost 6 bases and the J gene lost 2 bases, with 15 bases spanning the gap. The CDR3 contains 15 residues. Every isolated RNA sample was fully reverse transcribed, so sequencing captured expressed TCRB transcripts. The assay was immunoSEQ multiplex PCR, and TCRdb's table has in-frame clones only and misses some. The sample lists 200,000 to 250,000 clones; about 11% were seen once. This receptor was obtained from a man younger than 35 in good health. The V gene is TRBV6-1, the J gene TRBJ2-3; no firm D call. Input material: central memory CD4+ T cells from blood. The CDR3 here is CASRAYEGYTDTQYF. The CDR3 DNA sequence: TGTGCCAGCAGGGCTTACGAAGGGTACACAGATACGCAGTATTTT.